The 12 T cell receptor beta chains presented below share a single source sample, sequenced in a study of blood T cell repertoires in COVID-19. Measured with immunoSEQ multiplex PCR; TCRdb has only the in-frame clones, and not every one. In the table there are some 65,000 clones, about 90% of which are singletons. Sequencing was carried out using peripheral blood. These receptors all come from a woman older than 75 with active COVID-19.

This chain joins TRBV19 and TRBJ1-6, with 7 bases aligning to TRBD1. With 7 bases clipped from V and 0 bases from J, the junction kept 6 bases outside the gene matches. The CDR3 is 16 residues long. The V gene's germline CDR1 is LNHDA and CDR2 SQIVND (reference sequence). This CDR3 reads CASNYRDSSYNSPLHF. The CDR3 DNA is TGTGCCAGTAACTATAGGGACAGCTCCTATAATTCACCCCTCCACTTT.

V and J are TRBV15 and TRBJ2-5; 8 nucleotides agree with TRBD2. CDR1 is LNHNV, CDR2 YYDKDF, per germline (reference sequence). The CDR3 length is 17 residues. The V gene end was trimmed by 3 bases and the J gene end by 2 bases; junction bases not matched to a gene: 11. The CDR3 region is CATSRGLVGGGQETQYF. For the CDR3, the DNA is TGTGCCACCAGCAGGGGACTAGTGGGTGGGGGGCAAGAGACCCAGTACTTC.

This clone was detected only once. V usage is TRBV6-2 or TRBV6-3 and J usage is TRBJ2-3; tentative D call: TRBD1 (5 bases). V was cut by 6 bases and J by 8 bases, with 15 bases left in between. The CDR3 runs 13 residues. Germline lookup yields CDR1 MNHEY and CDR2 SVGEGT. CDR3 region: CASSRDSVGTQYF. CDR3 nucleotides: TGTGCCAGCAGCCGCGACAGTGTAGGTACGCAGTATTTT.

The V call is TRBV5-1, the J call TRBJ2-3; a weak D match, TRBD2 (6 bases). The CDR3 has 16 residues. Trimming removed 1 base from V and 2 bases from J, with 14 bases in between. From germline, CDR1 is SGHRS and CDR2 YFSETQ. The CDR3 region is CASSLSGGDFTDTQYF. The CDR3 DNA follows: TGCGCCAGCAGCTTGTCAGGCGGGGATTTCACAGATACGCAGTATTTT.

The V gene is TRBV28, the J gene TRBJ1-1, with TRBD1 matching over 7 bases. J lost 1 base, V lost 3 bases, and 8 bases had no gene match. The CDR3 has 16 residues. Germline V lookup: CDR1 MDHEN, CDR2 SYDVKM. DNA for the CDR3: TGTGCCAGCAGTTTCCCGACAGGGAAGGGGAACACTGAAGCTTTCTTT. This sequence encodes CASSFPTGKGNTEAFF.

The V call is TRBV28, the J call TRBJ2-2; TRBD2 matches at 9 bases. V trimming: 2 bases; J trimming: 7 bases; junction bases outside the gene matches: 14. Germline V gives CDR1 MDHEN, CDR2 SYDVKM. This CDR3 spans 18 amino acids. CDR3: CASSLGVRRGTSSGELFF. The CDR3, as DNA: TGTGCCAGCAGTTTAGGAGTGAGGCGGGGGACTAGCAGCGGGGAGCTGTTTTTT. Drawing the rest from reference TRBV28 and TRBJ2-2, the complete variable domain is DVKVTQSSRYLVKRTGEKVFLECVQDMDHENMFWYRQDPGLGLRLIYFSYDVKMKEKGDIPEGYSVSREKKERFSLILESASTNQTSMYLCASSLGVRRGTSSGELFFGEGSRLTVL.

This chain links TRBV14 with TRBJ1-1; TRBD1 aligns across 7 bases. In germline, CDR1 is SGHDN, CDR2 FVKESK. The junction had 4 bases not matched to a gene; V was cut back by 2 bases and J by 7 bases. This CDR3 is 13 amino acids long. The CDR3 region has the DNA TGTGCCAGCAGCCAAAACAGGGGCGATGAAGCTTTCTTT. The encoded protein is CASSQNRGDEAFF. The complete variable domain, with remaining parts taken from reference TRBV14 and TRBJ1-1, reads EAGVTQFPSHSVIEKGQTVTLRCDPISGHDNLYWYRRVMGKEIKFLLHFVKESKQDESGMPNNRFLAERTGGTYSTLKVQPAELEDSGVYFCASSQNRGDEAFFGQGTRLTVV.

The chain employs TRBV7-2 and TRBJ2-3, with D unresolved. The CDR3 spans 14 residues. Looked up from germline, CDR1 is SGHTA and CDR2 is FQGNSA. Deletions cut 1 base from V and 3 bases from J, with 8 bases between. The CDR3 DNA reads TGTGCCAGCAGCTTAGTTGTCCGGACAGATACGCAGTATTTT. It yields the protein CASSLVVRTDTQYF.

V usage is TRBV6-5 and J usage is TRBJ2-6; maybe TRBD1 (6 bases). CDR1 is MNHEY and CDR2 is SVGAGI in the germline V gene. This CDR3 region has 15 residues. V was shortened by 10 bases and J by 0 bases, with 13 bases between the two germline ends. The CDR3: CATGQHDSGANVLTF. For the CDR3, the DNA is TGTGCCACCGGACAGCACGACTCTGGGGCCAACGTCCTGACTTTC.

V and J are TRBV5-4 and TRBJ1-2, with a weak D call TRBD1 (5 bases). CDR1 and CDR2 from the germline V gene are SGHNT and YYREEE (reference sequence). The CDR3 sequence is 13 residues long. Trimming removed 1 base at V and 2 bases at J, with 6 bases between. The CDR3 here is CASSLQGNYGYTF. The CDR3, as DNA: TGTGCCAGCAGCTTGCAGGGCAACTATGGCTACACCTTC.

V and J are TRBV4-2 and TRBJ1-5, with a possible D match to TRBD1 (6 bases). Germline assignment: CDR1 LGHNA and CDR2 YNFKEQ. The CDR3 sequence is 16 residues long. The V end lost 0 bases, the J end lost 3 bases, and 12 bases lay between the germline ends. The CDR3 bases are TGTGCCAGCAGCCAAGATCCACAGGGAGACAATCAGCCCCAGCATTTT. It translates to CASSQDPQGDNQPQHF.

Only one count was recorded for this clone. The chain carries TRBV7-3 and TRBJ2-1; 8 bases agree with TRBD2. Germline loops: CDR1 SGHTA, CDR2 FQGTGA. V was pared by 4 bases and J by 4 bases, with 3 bases of the junction left unmatched. The length of the CDR3 is 14 residues. CDR3 DNA: TGTGCCAGCAGCTCCGGACTAGCTTACAATGAGCAGTTCTTC. Translation: CASSSGLAYNEQFF.